This record concerns one T cell receptor (beta chain) sequence. The data were taken from a study of T cells in localized non-small cell lung cancer. Method: immunoSEQ multiplex PCR; TCRdb's copy keeps in-frame clones and lacks some. Of around 69,000 clones in the sample, roughly 88% were seen once. CDR3 length: 16 residues. The V segment lost 3 bases and the J segment 3 bases; nucleotides outside the gene matches: 7. CDR1 SGHTA and CDR2 FQGTGA come from the germline V gene. The V gene is TRBV7-3, the J gene TRBJ2-2; TRBD2 agrees at 7 bases. The material was peripheral blood, obtained before any cancer treatment. The sequence was collected from a woman aged 40 to 75 with stage I lung adenocarcinoma. The DNA of the CDR3 is TGTGCCAGCAGCTTTGGCGGGACTACCGACACCGGGGAGCTGTTTTTT. Its translation: CASSFGGTTDTGELFF.